These T cell receptor beta chains were read from a single sample in a study of OX40 agonist ivuxolimab in advanced cancers. Libraries were prepared by immunoSEQ multiplex PCR; TCRdb keeps only in-frame clonotypes and omits some of them. The profile shows tens of thousands of clones, around 86% of them singletons. The input for sequencing was CD4+ or CD8+ T cells sorted from blood, taken in a trial of the OX40 agonist ivuxolimab. These receptors were taken from an adult with an advanced solid tumor such as melanoma, head and neck, liver or kidney cancer. The CDR3 runs from the conserved cysteine through the conserved F or W. D genes are given only for firm matches. Part of the rows lack a size; the others show once, few, many or a class for expanded clones.

clone size: NA; V gene: TRBV28; D gene: TRBD2; J gene: TRBJ2-3; CDR3 DNA: TGTGCCAGCAGCACCGGGACTAGGGCTTCAGATACGCAGTATTTT; CDR3 protein: CASSTGTRASDTQYF
clone size: NA; V gene: TRBV2; D gene: NA; J gene: TRBJ2-5; CDR3 DNA: TGTGCCAGCAGCCTACAGGGAATGAAACAAGAGACCCAGTACTTC; CDR3 protein: CASSLQGMKQETQYF
clone size: once; V gene: TRBV5-1; D gene: NA; J gene: TRBJ2-1; CDR3 DNA: TGCGCCAGCAGCCTAGACTCTAGTGGGGCCTACAATGAGCAGTTCTTC; CDR3 protein: CASSLDSSGAYNEQFF
clone size: NA; V gene: TRBV29-1; D gene: NA; J gene: TRBJ1-1; CDR3 DNA: TGCAGCGTTTACAGGGTGGGCACTGAAGCTTTCTTT; CDR3 protein: CSVYRVGTEAFF
clone size: NA; V gene: TRBV5-1; D gene: TRBD2; J gene: TRBJ2-2; CDR3 DNA: TGCGCCAGCCAGCGGGACGACGGGGAGCTGTTTTTT; CDR3 protein: CASQRDDGELFF
clone size: NA; V gene: TRBV7-8; D gene: NA; J gene: TRBJ2-3; CDR3 DNA: TGTGCCAGCAGCTTAAGGCCGCTGGCAGATACGCAGTATTTT; CDR3 protein: CASSLRPLADTQYF
clone size: NA; V gene: TRBV6-5; D gene: NA; J gene: TRBJ2-3; CDR3 DNA: TGTGCCAGCAGTTACAGGCAGGGGATCACAGATACGCAGTATTTT; CDR3 protein: CASSYRQGITDTQYF
clone size: NA; V gene: TRBV7-6; D gene: NA; J gene: TRBJ1-1; CDR3 DNA: TGTGCCAGCAGCTTCATCCCTTACACTGAAGCTTTCTTT; CDR3 protein: CASSFIPYTEAFF
clone size: few; V gene: TRBV5-1; D gene: NA; J gene: TRBJ2-7; CDR3 DNA: TGCGCCAGCAGCCCGGAGGGCGGATCCTACGAGCAGTACTTC; CDR3 protein: CASSPEGGSYEQYF
clone size: NA; V gene: TRBV10-3; D gene: TRBD1; J gene: TRBJ1-3; CDR3 DNA: TGTGCCATCGGAACAGGGGTTGGAAACACCATATATTTT; CDR3 protein: CAIGTGVGNTIYF
clone size: NA; V gene: TRBV6-5; D gene: NA; J gene: TRBJ1-5; CDR3 DNA: TGTGCCAGCAGGCAGGGTATAGACAATCAGCCCCAGCATTTT; CDR3 protein: CASRQGIDNQPQHF
clone size: NA; V gene: TRBV29-1; D gene: TRBD1; J gene: TRBJ2-2; CDR3 DNA: TGCAGCGTTGAAAAGGGACAGTACACCGGGGAGCTGTTTTTT; CDR3 protein: CSVEKGQYTGELFF
clone size: once; V gene: TRBV28; D gene: NA; J gene: TRBJ1-2; CDR3 DNA: TGTGCCAGCAGCCTCAACACGGCCTCCTTCTATGGCTACACCTTC; CDR3 protein: CASSLNTASFYGYTF
clone size: NA; V gene: TRBV9; D gene: TRBD1; J gene: TRBJ1-5; CDR3 DNA: TGTGCCAGCAGCGTAGGGGACAGAAATCAGCCCCAGCATTTT; CDR3 protein: CASSVGDRNQPQHF
clone size: few; V gene: TRBV7-2; D gene: TRBD1; J gene: TRBJ2-5; CDR3 DNA: TGTGCCAGCACCAAGACAGGGGGCTGGGAGACCCAGTACTTC; CDR3 protein: CASTKTGGWETQYF
clone size: NA; V gene: TRBV6-1; D gene: TRBD1; J gene: TRBJ1-3; CDR3 DNA: TGTGCCAGCAGTCCAGACAGGGTGGGTGGAAACACCATATATTTT; CDR3 protein: CASSPDRVGGNTIYF
clone size: NA; V gene: TRBV6-4; D gene: TRBD1; J gene: TRBJ2-1; CDR3 DNA: TGTGCCAGCAGTGACACGGGACAGGGGAATGAGCAGTTCTTC; CDR3 protein: CASSDTGQGNEQFF
clone size: NA; V gene: TRBV15; D gene: NA; J gene: TRBJ2-3; CDR3 DNA: TGTGCCACTAGACTGCACGGGGTTAGCACAGATACGCAGTATTTT; CDR3 protein: CATRLHGVSTDTQYF
clone size: NA; V gene: TRBV28; D gene: NA; J gene: TRBJ1-5; CDR3 DNA: TGTGCCAGCACAGGACATGAGTTACCCCCCGGGAAGCCCCAGCATTTT; CDR3 protein: CASTGHELPPGKPQHF
clone size: NA; V gene: TRBV4-1; D gene: TRBD2; J gene: TRBJ2-3; CDR3 DNA: TGCGCCAGCAGCCAAGTCGCAGCGGGAGTCAGCACAGATACGCAGTATTTT; CDR3 protein: CASSQVAAGVSTDTQYF
clone size: medium-sized; V gene: TRBV2; D gene: NA; J gene: TRBJ2-2; CDR3 DNA: TGTGCCAGCAGGCCGACAGTAAACACCGGGGAGCTGTTTTTT; CDR3 protein: CASRPTVNTGELFF
clone size: NA; V gene: TRBV7-2; D gene: NA; J gene: TRBJ2-1; CDR3 DNA: TGTGCCAGCAGCTTACGGCCCAGAGGACTGAGCTCCTACAATGAGCAGTTCTTC; CDR3 protein: CASSLRPRGLSSYNEQFF
clone size: NA; V gene: TRBV28; D gene: NA; J gene: TRBJ2-7; CDR3 DNA: TGTGCCAGCTGTGACGGGAATTTGTCCCTCTACGAGCAGTACTTC; CDR3 protein: CASCDGNLSLYEQYF
clone size: NA; V gene: TRBV30; D gene: NA; J gene: TRBJ1-4; CDR3 DNA: TGTGCCTGGCCGGGTACTACTAATGAAAAACTGTTTTTT; CDR3 protein: CAWPGTTNEKLFF
clone size: NA; V gene: TRBV6-6; D gene: NA; J gene: TRBJ1-2; CDR3 DNA: TGTGCCAGCAGTAACCCTGCAGGGGATGGTGTTAATGGCTACACCTTC; CDR3 protein: CASSNPAGDGVNGYTF
clone size: NA; V gene: TRBV5-4; D gene: NA; J gene: TRBJ2-4; CDR3 DNA: TGTGCCAGCAGCTTGGGTGGGGGGGCGAGCAACATTCAGTACTTC; CDR3 protein: CASSLGGGASNIQYF
clone size: NA; V gene: TRBV28; D gene: NA; J gene: TRBJ1-5; CDR3 DNA: TGTGCCAGCAGTCTCGGACTAACAGATGGACAGCCCCAGCATTTT; CDR3 protein: CASSLGLTDGQPQHF
clone size: once; V gene: TRBV2; D gene: NA; J gene: TRBJ2-2; CDR3 DNA: TGTGCCAGCATGGCACAGGGAGGGACCGGGGAGCTGTTTTTT; CDR3 protein: CASMAQGGTGELFF
clone size: NA; V gene: TRBV19; D gene: NA; J gene: TRBJ1-1; CDR3 DNA: TGTGCCAGTAGTATCGCCAGAGTCAACACTGAAGCTTTCTTT; CDR3 protein: CASSIARVNTEAFF
clone size: NA; V gene: TRBV29-1; D gene: TRBD1; J gene: TRBJ1-2; CDR3 DNA: TGCAGCGTTACCCCGGGACAGGGGCCTAGTTCCTTC; CDR3 protein: CSVTPGQGPSSF
clone size: NA; V gene: TRBV19; D gene: NA; J gene: TRBJ2-1; CDR3 DNA: TGTGCCAGTAGTATCTCACCAGGGAAGGAGTTCTTC; CDR3 protein: CASSISPGKEFF
clone size: NA; V gene: TRBV7-6; D gene: TRBD1; J gene: TRBJ1-5; CDR3 DNA: TGTGCCAGCAGCCCCGACAGGGGAGGTCAGCCCCAGCATTTT; CDR3 protein: CASSPDRGGQPQHF
clone size: NA; V gene: TRBV6-6; D gene: NA; J gene: TRBJ2-3; CDR3 DNA: TGTGCCAGCAGTGTGACTTCGATCCGGGGTACAGATACGCAGTATTTT; CDR3 protein: CASSVTSIRGTDTQYF
clone size: NA; V gene: TRBV6-6; D gene: TRBD2; J gene: TRBJ2-3; CDR3 DNA: TGTGCCAGCAGTTACCGCGGGAGGGCGGGAGATACGCAGTATTTT; CDR3 protein: CASSYRGRAGDTQYF
clone size: NA; V gene: TRBV5-4; D gene: TRBD1; J gene: TRBJ1-4; CDR3 DNA: TGTGCCAGCAGCCTGGGACAGACTAATGAAAAACTGTTTTTT; CDR3 protein: CASSLGQTNEKLFF
clone size: NA; V gene: TRBV19; D gene: NA; J gene: TRBJ1-4; CDR3 DNA: TGTGCCAGTAGTCCCAACAGGGTTATTAATGAAAAACTGTTTTTT; CDR3 protein: CASSPNRVINEKLFF
clone size: NA; V gene: TRBV10-3; D gene: NA; J gene: TRBJ1-5; CDR3 DNA: TGTGCCATCACCCCCGACATGTATCAGCCCCAGCATTTT; CDR3 protein: CAITPDMYQPQHF
clone size: NA; V gene: TRBV6-5; D gene: NA; J gene: TRBJ2-3; CDR3 DNA: TGTGCCAGCAGTTACTCTATGTTGACCGCAGATACGCAGTATTTT; CDR3 protein: CASSYSMLTADTQYF
clone size: NA; V gene: TRBV5-1; D gene: NA; J gene: TRBJ1-1; CDR3 DNA: TGCGCCAGCAGCTTGGTTCGAACAGCGAACACTGAAGCTTTCTTT; CDR3 protein: CASSLVRTANTEAFF
clone size: NA; V gene: TRBV30; D gene: TRBD2; J gene: TRBJ2-5; CDR3 DNA: TGTGCCTGGAGCTCGGGACTAGCAGAGACCCAGTACTTC; CDR3 protein: CAWSSGLAETQYF
clone size: NA; V gene: TRBV7-9; D gene: NA; J gene: TRBJ1-5; CDR3 DNA: TGTGCCAGCAGCTTAGTGGCGGAACAGCCCCAGCATTTT; CDR3 protein: CASSLVAEQPQHF
clone size: NA; V gene: TRBV10-3; D gene: NA; J gene: TRBJ2-5; CDR3 DNA: TGTGCCACCAAGGGCGACAGGGACTTTAAAGAGACCCAGTACTTC; CDR3 protein: CATKGDRDFKETQYF